By its share, the clone carrying this T cell receptor beta chain is medium-sized. Its antigen is undetermined. V lost 5 bases, J lost 1 base, and 8 bases stayed unmatched. This CDR3 has 15 residues. CDR1 and CDR2 (germline): MNHNS, SASEGT. Using MiXCR, TCRdb re-called clones from the PCR reads. The sample includes tens of thousands of clones, more than 25% of them seen just once. Thyroid surgery was performed in patients who had received no treatment beforehand. The record originates from a study of metastatic and nonmetastatic thyroid tumors. Study conclusions and caveats: A significant increase in TCR beta diversity was reportedly seen in malignant thyroid tumors relative to benign nodules, in blood and tumor.

This receptor was obtained from a female donor with papillary thyroid cancer or a benign thyroid nodule (not recorded which). Some clones in this sample may be carry-over from other donors' samples. The rearrangement joins TRBV6-1 to TRBJ2-7; 7 bases line up with TRBD1. Sequenced sample: blood. The chain's CDR3 is CASSQTGASSYEQYF. Written as DNA, the CDR3 is TGTGCCAGCAGTCAAACAGGGGCTTCATCCTACGAGCAGTACTTC.